Each of the 8 T cell receptor beta chains below was sequenced from the same sample in a study of T cell repertoires in cytomegalovirus infection. From the reads, TCRdb called clonotypes with MiXCR, one entry per CDR3 protein. The sample lists a few hundred thousand distinct CDR3 sequences; roughly a third were seen once. These receptors have no known antigen. The sequencing used cultured PBMCs, collected from culture after CMV antigen stimulation. The origin of the receptors is a human donor in good health (CMV status not recorded). Some clones in this sample may be carry-over from other donors' samples.

The CDR3 nucleotides are TGCGCCAGCAGCTTCGACAGGGGTAAAAATTCACCCCTCCACTTT. This sequence encodes CASSFDRGKNSPLHF. The chain uses TRBV5-1 and TRBJ1-6, with 8 bases lining up with TRBD1. Trimming removed 2 bases from V and 7 bases from J; junction bases left unmatched: 5. The germline CDR1 and CDR2 sequences are SGHRS and YFSETQ. The CDR3 runs 15 residues.

The chain combines TRBV7-8 with TRBJ2-1; D unresolved. The germline V and J ends were trimmed by 1 base and 0 bases, with 10 bases remaining between them. This CDR3 contains 16 residues. Germline V lookup: CDR1 SGHVS, CDR2 FQNEAQ. The CDR3 DNA reads TGTGCCAGCAGCTTAGACGGAACTAACTCCTACAATGAGCAGTTCTTC. This codes for CASSLDGTNSYNEQFF.

This chain uses TRBV14 with TRBJ2-1, with 11 bases fitting TRBD2. The CDR3 is 12 residues long. CDR1 and CDR2 (germline): SGHDN, FVKESK. V shed 4 bases, J shed 15 bases, and the junction held 5 bases outside the gene matches. The CDR3 nucleotides read TGTGCCAGCAGCCCGACTAGCGGGGTCCTGTTCTTC. Protein: CASSPTSGVLFF. The full variable domain, with the rest looked up from reference TRBV14 and TRBJ2-1, is EAGVTQFPSHSVIEKGQTVTLRCDPISGHDNLYWYRRVMGKEIKFLLHFVKESKQDESGMPNNRFLAERTGGTYSTLKVQPAELEDSGVYFCASSPTSGVLFFGPGTRLTVL.

V gene TRBV12-3 or TRBV12-4 combines with J gene TRBJ1-3; D unclear. The germline V and J ends were trimmed by 3 bases and 0 bases, with 6 bases remaining between them. The CDR3 covers 14 residues. CDR3 nucleotides: TGTGCCAGCAGTTTTAACCCCTCTGGAAACACCATATATTTT. This encodes CASSFNPSGNTIYF.

This clonotype has a handful of counts. This chain links TRBV7-2 with TRBJ2-7; TRBD2 matches at 8 bases. This CDR3 has 15 residues. Germline V gene sequence: CDR1 SGHTA, CDR2 FQGNSA. The V gene end was trimmed by 1 base and the J gene end by 5 bases; junction bases not matched to a gene: 7. CDR3: CASSLGVSGNHEQYF. CDR3 DNA sequence: TGTGCCAGCAGCTTAGGGGTTAGCGGGAACCACGAGCAGTACTTC.

The rearrangement links TRBV19 to TRBJ2-4, with 7 bases aligning to TRBD1. After removal of 4 bases from V and 7 bases from J, the junction contained 1 base not matched to a gene. From germline, CDR1 is LNHDA and CDR2 SQIVND (reference sequence). CDR3 length: 12 residues. The CDR3 here is CASSRQGNIQYF. DNA of the CDR3: TGTGCCAGTAGTAGACAGGGCAACATTCAGTACTTC.

The table lists this clonotype with a few counts. At one of its ends the junction is not consistent with the germline gene, which may arise from a read error. This chain uses TRBV27 with TRBJ2-1; D is uncertain. Germline CDR1 reads MNHEY; CDR2 reads SMNVEV (reference sequence). CDR3 length equals 15 residues. DNA of the CDR3: TGTGCCAGCAGTTTAGCGACCCTCTCCAACAATGAGCAGTTCTTC. Protein: CASSLATLSNNEQFF.

The chain employs TRBV28 and TRBJ2-1; 9 bases align to TRBD1. The CDR3 has 15 residues. Germline V gene sequence: CDR1 MDHEN, CDR2 SYDVKM. V lost 5 bases and J lost 4; bases outside the gene matches: 6. CDR3: CASSPRGTGYNEQFF. The CDR3 DNA reads TGTGCCAGCAGTCCCAGAGGGACAGGGTACAATGAGCAGTTCTTC.